The 9 T cell receptor beta chains presented below share a single source sample, sequenced in a study of control samples from healthy donors and cancer patients. Clones were sequenced by immunoSEQ multiplex PCR, and TCRdb holds only the in-frame ones, with some missing. Of approximately 150,000 clones in the sample, about 90% were seen once. Specimen: blood. The receptors stem from a man between 18 and 29 years old in good health.

The CDR3 loop reads CASSPKQAYSNQPQHF. CDR3 sequence (DNA): TGTGCCAGCTCCCCAAAACAGGCATATAGCAATCAGCCCCAGCATTTT. This chain uses TRBV18 with TRBJ1-5; D might be TRBD1 (5 bases). Germline V gene data show CDR1 as KGHSH and CDR2 as LQKENI. This CDR3 is built from 16 residues. Trimming shortened V by 6 bases and J by 0 bases, and 15 bases separated the two germline ends.

This chain uses TRBV20-1 with TRBJ2-3, with a weak D call TRBD2 (5 bases). The CDR3 length is 13 residues. Trimming stripped 3 bases from V and 2 bases from J, with 9 bases between. Germline loops: CDR1 DFQATT, CDR2 SNEGSKA (reference sequence). CDR3 region: CSASAGITDTQYF. DNA of the CDR3: TGCAGTGCTAGTGCGGGTATCACAGATACGCAGTATTTT.

V is TRBV5-1 and J is TRBJ2-5; D is undetermined. The CDR3 has 13 amino acids. In germline, CDR1 is SGHRS, CDR2 YFSETQ. V was clipped by 0 bases and J by 1 base, with 4 bases between them. The CDR3 loop is CASSLDPQETQYF. The CDR3 DNA sequence: TGCGCCAGCAGCTTGGACCCCCAAGAGACCCAGTACTTC.

The chain uses TRBV4-3 and TRBJ2-1; no clear D. V lost 1 base, J lost 10 bases, and 11 bases lay in between. The CDR3 covers 13 residues. Germline V lookup: CDR1 LGHNA, CDR2 YSLEER. CDR3 nucleotide sequence: TGCGCCAGCAGCCAAGGATTCTCGGGCGAGCAGTTCTTC. Protein sequence: CASSQGFSGEQFF.

The table lists this clone with a few counts. This chain connects TRBV27 to TRBJ1-5; TRBD1 matches 7 bases. The CDR3 runs 15 residues. Per the germline V gene, CDR1 is MNHEY and CDR2 is SMNVEV (reference sequence). After removal of 2 bases from V and 6 bases from J, the junction contained 7 bases not matched to a gene. CDR3 loop: CASSLGGGAGQPQHF. In DNA, the CDR3 is TGTGCCAGCAGTTTAGGAGGGGGCGCAGGTCAGCCCCAGCATTTT.

The chain has TRBV11-2 and TRBJ1-6; D is perhaps TRBD1 (5 bases). In germline, CDR1 is SGHAT, CDR2 FQNNGV. V dropped 6 bases and J dropped 7 bases, with 10 bases sitting between them. This CDR3 is built from 13 residues. The CDR3 DNA sequence: TGTGCCAGCAGAAAAAACAGGAATTCACCCCTCCACTTT. Translating it yields CASRKNRNSPLHF.

This rearrangement joins TRBV4-2 to TRBJ1-1; D call uncertain. The CDR3 runs to 16 residues. Trimming took 0 bases from V and 0 from J, leaving 11 bases between them. Germline CDR1 is LGHNA and CDR2 is YNFKEQ. The CDR3 DNA sequence: TGTGCCAGCAGCCAAGAGATGCACCCTTTGAACACTGAAGCTTTCTTT. Protein product: CASSQEMHPLNTEAFF.

The chain joins TRBV7-9 to TRBJ1-2, with 7 bases lining up with TRBD1. The length of the CDR3 is 15 residues. Germline V lookup: CDR1 SEHNR, CDR2 FQNEAQ (reference sequence). V trimming: 2 bases; J trimming: 2 bases; junction bases outside the gene matches: 5. The CDR3 DNA reads as TGTGCCAGCAGCTTATGGGGCAGGGGGAACTATGGCTACACCTTC. Translating gives CASSLWGRGNYGYTF.

The chain is built from TRBV27 and TRBJ2-2; 15 bases agree with TRBD2. CDR1 and CDR2 from the germline V gene are MNHEY and SMNVEV (reference sequence). The CDR3 spans 17 residues. Germline trimming cut 3 bases from V and 6 bases from J; bases unmatched to any gene: 5. DNA of the CDR3: TGTGCCAGCAGTTTCCTGGGACTAGCGGGGGGAGCCGGGGAGCTGTTTTTT. Translating gives CASSFLGLAGGAGELFF.